The 26 T cell receptor beta chains below all came from one sample that was sequenced in a study of blood T cells in healthy people across ages. Next came a second PCR, run for about 6 to 11 cycles, which used a sample-barcoded 5' primer along with a J-beta primer mix. TCRdb called the 5' RACE reads again in MiXCR, with one record for every CDR3 protein. The data show more than 500,000 distinct CDR3 sequences, roughly 28% seen once. The specimen sequenced was blood. All receptors come from a woman in her 70s in good health.

Comment on this clonotype: At one end the junction does not follow the germline gene, possibly because of a read error. This chain connects TRBV12-3 or TRBV12-4 to TRBJ1-2; D is possibly TRBD1 (6 bases). This CDR3 contains 13 residues. CDR3 bases: TGTGGCAGCAGACAACAGGGAGGCTATGGCTACACCTTC. It encodes CGSRQQGGYGYTF.

The rearrangement uses TRBV12-3 or TRBV12-4 and TRBJ2-7; 10 bases line up with TRBD2. The DNA end lines up better with TRBJ2-1; the J call may be wrong. The CDR3 is 15 residues long. This CDR3 reads CASSRSGGVYNEQFF. CDR3 coding DNA: TGTGCCAGCAGTCGGAGCGGGGGGGTTTACAATGAGCAGTTCTTC.

The rearrangement links TRBV12-3 or TRBV12-4 to TRBJ2-4; D is unclear. Trimming removed 6 bases from V and 9 bases from J, with 15 bases in between. CDR3 length equals 13 residues. The chain's CDR3 is CASSPAGGSIQYF. The CDR3 region has the DNA TGTGCCAGCAGCCCGGCAGGCGGATCCATTCAGTACTTC.

The rearrangement links TRBV6-2 or TRBV6-3 to TRBJ2-5; no clear D gene. The J call is doubtful: the DNA matches TRBJ2-1 better. This CDR3 is built from 12 residues. Germline V gene sequence: CDR1 MNHEY, CDR2 SVGEGT. The DNA for the CDR3 is TGTGCCAGCAGTTACAGGCAGTTCGAGCAGTTCTTC. It translates to CASSYRQFEQFF.

The chain employs TRBV29-1 and TRBJ2-7; D not certain. The CDR3 extends over 11 amino acids. V lost 3 bases and J 3 bases, leaving 6 bases between the germline ends. CDR1 SQVTM and CDR2 ANQGSEA come from the germline V gene. The CDR3 DNA follows: TGCAGCGTTGAGCACAGCTACGAGCAGTACTTC. Encoded protein: CSVEHSYEQYF.

The J gene is TRBJ1-2, the V gene TRBV6-2 or TRBV6-3; TRBD1 aligns across 7 bases. The CDR3 is 11 residues long. Germline values: CDR1 MNHEY, CDR2 SVGEGT. Trimming took 8 bases from V and 6 from J; bases not matched to a gene: 3. The CDR3 here is CASGDRDGYTF. The CDR3, as DNA: TGTGCCAGCGGCGACAGGGATGGCTACACCTTC.

The rearrangement links TRBV11-2 to TRBJ1-2; 7 nucleotides align to TRBD1. The CDR3 contains 14 residues. The V segment lost 9 bases and the J segment 8 bases; nucleotides outside the gene matches: 15. CDR1 SGHAT and CDR2 FQNNGV come from the germline V gene. The CDR3, as DNA: TGTGCCAGTGGCAGGACAGGACCAATCCAGGGCTACACCTTC. It is translated as CASGRTGPIQGYTF.

The chain uses TRBV2 and TRBJ1-2; D not resolved. The ends were cut back, 7 bases at V and 8 bases at J, with 11 bases in the middle. CDR3 length: 11 residues. CDR1 SNHLY and CDR2 FYNNEI come from the germline V gene. CDR3 DNA sequence: TGTGCCAGCACCTTCCTCAAGGGCTACACCTTC. Protein product: CASTFLKGYTF.

With respect to this clonotype: Its ends do not fully match the called genes, so a read error is possible. The V and J genes are TRBV29-1 and TRBJ1-1; D gene ambiguous. CDR3 length: 11 amino acids. CDR1 and CDR2 from the germline V gene are SQVTM and ANQGSEA. The CDR3 region is CIVESSREAFF. CDR3 nucleotide sequence: TGCATCGTTGAAAGCTCAAGGGAAGCTTTCTTT.

The chain joins TRBV24-1 to TRBJ2-6; 7 bases are shared with TRBD1. The CDR3 has 17 amino acids. CDR1 and CDR2 (germline): KGHDR, SFDVKD. V dropped 2 bases and J dropped 4; count of bases not matched to a gene: 7. The CDR3 reads CATSDSRGRTGANVLTF. CDR3 DNA sequence: TGTGCCACCAGTGATTCGAGGGGGCGGACCGGGGCCAACGTCCTGACTTTC.

The rearrangement links TRBV27 to TRBJ2-7; 8 bases line up with TRBD1. CDR1 and CDR2 from the germline V gene are MNHEY and SMNVEV (reference sequence). The CDR3 runs to 15 residues. Trimming removed 6 bases from V and 4 bases from J; junction bases left unmatched: 11. Here the CDR3 reads CASRPRTGLGYEQYF. CDR3 coding DNA: TGTGCCAGCAGGCCCAGGACAGGGTTAGGGTACGAGCAGTACTTC.

There are a few counts of this clonotype. This sequence joins TRBV20-1 and TRBJ2-1; 7 nucleotides match TRBD1. From germline, CDR1 is DFQATT and CDR2 SNEGSKA (reference sequence). The CDR3 covers 12 residues. V trimming: 4 bases; J trimming: 6 bases; junction bases outside the gene matches: 3. CDR3 in DNA: TGCAGTGCTACCGACAGGGTCAATGAGCAGTTCTTC. It translates to CSATDRVNEQFF.

This clonotype was picked up many times. V is TRBV10-3 and J is TRBJ2-5; 9 bases agree with TRBD1. This CDR3 spans 15 amino acids. V lost 6 bases to trimming and J lost 5 bases; unmatched junction nucleotides: 10. The V gene's germline CDR1 is ENHRY and CDR2 SYGVKD. CDR3 amino acids: CAISSPGTGSETQYF. The CDR3, as DNA: TGTGCCATCAGCAGTCCCGGGACAGGGTCGGAGACCCAGTACTTC.

In DNA form, the CDR3 reads TGTGCCAGCAGCTTAATGCACAACACAGATACGCAGTATTTT. It yields the protein CASSLMHNTDTQYF. V gene TRBV7-3 combines with J gene TRBJ2-3; D remains ambiguous. V was pared by 1 base and J by 2 bases, with 7 bases between. This CDR3 region has 14 residues. Germline-derived CDR1 and CDR2 are SGHTA and FQGTGA. The complete variable domain, with remaining parts taken from reference TRBV7-3 and TRBJ2-3, reads GAGVSQTPSNKVTEKGKYVELRCDPISGHTALYWYRQSLGQGPEFLIYFQGTGAADDSGLPNDRFFAVRPEGSVSTLKIQRTERGDSAVYLCASSLMHNTDTQYFGPGTRLTVL.

This clonotype showed up just a few times. At one end the junction does not follow the germline gene, possibly because of a read error. The chain is built from TRBV5-6 and TRBJ2-1, with TRBD2 matching 8 bases. CDR1 SGHDT and CDR2 YYEEEE come from the germline V gene. The CDR3 totals 16 residues. CDR3 DNA: TGTGCCAGCAGCTTCATAGCGGGGATCTCCTACAATGAACAGTTCTTC. Its protein is CASSFIAGISYNEQFF.

This chain joins TRBV7-2 and TRBJ1-6; 7 nucleotides align to TRBD1. This CDR3 has 15 amino acids. Germline CDR1 and CDR2: SGHTA and FQGNSA. The V gene end was trimmed by 3 bases and the J gene end by 10 bases; junction bases not matched to a gene: 9. CDR3 sequence: CASSFQGVWESPLHF. Here the CDR3 DNA reads TGTGCCAGCAGCTTCCAGGGGGTTTGGGAATCACCCCTCCACTTT.

This clonotype was found a few times. V gene TRBV20-1 combines with J gene TRBJ2-1; tentatively, D is TRBD1 or TRBD2 (6 bases each). The V and J ends lost 3 bases and 16 bases respectively, with 19 bases between them. Germline lookup yields CDR1 DFQATT and CDR2 SNEGSKA (reference sequence). There are 12 residues in the CDR3. The CDR3 DNA sequence: TGCAGTGCTAGTCCGGGGGCGCACCTCCACTTCTTC. It specifies CSASPGAHLHFF.

This clonotype was observed a few times. V is TRBV6-6 and J is TRBJ2-2; 8 bases are shared with TRBD2. This CDR3 is built from 14 residues. Germline V gives CDR1 MNHNY, CDR2 SVGAGI (reference sequence). V lost 9 bases to trimming and J lost 5 bases; unmatched junction nucleotides: 8. The CDR3 DNA reads as TGTGCCAGTACTGGCGGGGGGCGGACCGGGGAGCTGTTTTTT. Its protein is CASTGGGRTGELFF.

In this sample, this clonotype turned up a few times. The chain uses TRBV12-3 or TRBV12-4 and TRBJ2-7; 10 nucleotides align to TRBD2. Trimming cost V 4 bases and J 3 bases; bases outside gene matches: 9. The CDR3 extends over 16 amino acids. The CDR3 loop is CASSSQAGGRNYEQYF. In nucleotides, the CDR3 is TGTGCCAGCAGTTCTCAAGCGGGAGGGCGAAACTACGAGCAGTACTTC.

This clonotype has a handful of counts. This rearrangement joins TRBV27 to TRBJ2-5; D ambiguous. The DNA end favors TRBJ2-7, so the J call may be wrong. Germline assignment: CDR1 MNHEY and CDR2 SMNVEV (reference sequence). This CDR3 is built from 13 residues. CDR3 DNA: TGTGCCAGCAGTTTCGCCGACTCCTACGAGCAGTACTTC. It yields the protein CASSFADSYEQYF.

This clonotype occurred a few times. The V call is TRBV18, the J call TRBJ2-5; D remains unclear. V dropped 3 bases and J dropped 4 bases, with 9 bases sitting between them. The germline V gene encodes CDR1 KGHSH and CDR2 LQKENI. The CDR3 is 13 residues long. The DNA of the CDR3 is TGTGCCAGCTCACCCGGCGTAGCAGAGACCCAGTACTTC. Translation: CASSPGVAETQYF. The full variable domain, with the rest looked up from reference TRBV18 and TRBJ2-5, is NAGVMQNPRHLVRRRGQEARLRCSPMKGHSHVYWYRQLPEEGLKFMVYLQKENIIDESGMPKERFSAEFPKEGPSILRIQQVVRGDSAAYFCASSPGVAETQYFGPGTRLLVL.

This clonotype was observed a few times. The CDR3 region has the DNA TGCAGTGCCCTAACCGGGACAGGGTTCGAGCAGTACTTC. Translating it yields CSALTGTGFEQYF. The chain links TRBV20-1 to TRBJ2-5; 9 nucleotides align to TRBD1. The better agreement between TRBJ2-7 and the DNA end casts doubt on the J call. This CDR3 has 13 residues. Germline lookup yields CDR1 DFQATT and CDR2 SNEGSKA (reference sequence).

This chain connects TRBV24-1 to TRBJ1-2; 8 bases align to TRBD1. Germline CDR1 KGHDR, CDR2 SFDVKD. V shed 8 bases and J 3 bases; nucleotides not matched to a gene: 7. This CDR3 spans 14 amino acids. CDR3 in DNA: TGTGCCACCAATCCAGGGGGCACGGACTATGGCTACACCTTC. Amino acid sequence: CATNPGGTDYGYTF.

Regarding this clonotype: One junction end does not reproduce the germline sequence, and a read error may be involved. V gene TRBV19 combines with J gene TRBJ1-2, with D perhaps matching TRBD1 (6 bases). Germline CDR1 is LNHDA and CDR2 is SQIVND (reference sequence). CDR3 size: 12 residues. The DNA of the CDR3 is TGTGCCAGTAGCCCAGGGGAGAGGGGCTGCACCTTC. Translated, it gives CASSPGERGCTF.

V gene TRBV29-1 combines with J gene TRBJ2-1; 7 nucleotides agree with TRBD1. Germline assignment: CDR1 SQVTM and CDR2 ANQGSEA. This CDR3 is built from 12 residues. The V segment lost 4 bases and the J segment 4 bases; nucleotides outside the gene matches: 1. CDR3 nucleotides: TGCAGCGTTGGGACAGGTTACAATGAGCAGTTCTTC. It is translated as CSVGTGYNEQFF.

In its sample, this clonotype was seen a few times. J is TRBJ2-5 and V is TRBV20-1; D unclear. Matching the DNA end better, TRBJ2-7 makes the J call doubtful. This CDR3 has 14 residues. CDR1 and CDR2 (germline): DFQATT, SNEGSKA (reference sequence). CDR3 sequence: CSARESAVGYEQYF. The CDR3 bases are TGCAGTGCTAGAGAAAGCGCTGTGGGCTACGAGCAGTACTTC.